This entry describes one TCR beta chain. The sample originates from a study of blood T cell repertoires in COVID-19. As for the study in general: Collection of acute and convalescent COVID-19 samples took place in the United States, Italy and Spain. PBMCs, B-cell-depleted T cells, or T cells were the source of the cDNA or gDNA that made up the material.

Original analysis: The authors estimated nucleated cell counts from reference gene primer amplification. Repertoires were generated with immunoSEQ multiplex PCR, while TCRdb's copy carries only in-frame clones and drops some. Clone size and the V and J calls come from that table; the DNA yielded D and trimming. The data show 260,000 or so clones, approximately 87% seen once. The CDR3 spans 17 residues. V dropped 5 bases and J dropped 7; count of bases not matched to a gene: 16. Germline CDR1 and CDR2: SGHAT and FQNNGV. This sequence joins TRBV11-2 and TRBJ1-2; 10 positions agree with TRBD1. This clonotype was sampled from a human donor in a cohort sampled during active COVID-19. Specimen: peripheral blood. CDR3 amino acids: CASSATGQGGIFSGYTF. Here the CDR3 DNA reads TGTGCCAGCAGCGCCACCGGACAGGGGGGGATCTTCAGTGGCTACACCTTC.